The clone carrying this TCR beta chain was counted between two and nine times. The sample belongs to a study of blood T cells in healthy people across ages. Trimming shortened V by 5 bases and J by 5 bases, and 15 bases separated the two germline ends. The CDR3 spans 14 residues. The germline V gene has CDR1 MNHEY and CDR2 SVGAGI. For the second PCR, which ran for 7 to 11 cycles, a sample-barcoded 5' primer and a J-beta primer mix were used. Individual samples furnished no less than 2.5 million CDR3-containing paired-end reads apiece. TCRdb reprocessed the 5' RACE reads with MiXCR, giving one entry per CDR3 protein. The table shows around 850,000 distinct CDR3 sequences, with 36% occurring only once.

The chain has TRBV6-5 and TRBJ1-2; D gene unclear. Sequencing used blood. This TCR was sampled from a man between 18 and 29 years old in good health. CDR3 sequence: CASSRAQPGYGYTF. The DNA of the CDR3 is TGTGCCAGCAGTCGGGCGCAGCCTGGGTATGGCTACACCTTC.